One and the same sample provided the 25 T cell receptor beta chains below, sequenced in a study of T cell responses to AZD1222 COVID-19 vaccine. The repertoire was sequenced with immunoSEQ multiplex PCR; TCRdb's copy has only in-frame clones and lacks some. This table holds approximately 150,000 clones, around 92% found once. This sample comprised peripheral blood, obtained on day 0 of AZD1222 vaccination. The receptors were sampled from an adult in good health.

The chain links TRBV4-1 to TRBJ2-1; D is perhaps TRBD2 (6 bases). This CDR3 is 14 amino acids long. Between the trimmed V and J ends, which lost 3 bases and 8 bases, there was a span of 14 bases. Germline V gene data show CDR1 as MGHRA and CDR2 as YSYEKL. CDR3 sequence: CASSHGQGGDEQFF. The CDR3 coding sequence is TGCGCCAGCAGCCATGGGCAGGGAGGTGATGAGCAGTTCTTC.

The chain joins TRBV18 to TRBJ1-1; D uncertain. The CDR3 length is 18 residues. The V gene lost 1 base and the J gene lost 2 bases, with 20 bases spanning the gap. The germline gives CDR1 KGHSH, CDR2 LQKENI. Here the CDR3 DNA reads TGTGCCAGCTCACCACAGTATACTATCCCCAATAGTAACACTGAAGCTTTCTTT. Translation gives CASSPQYTIPNSNTEAFF.

The chain recombines TRBV5-8 with TRBJ1-4; 7 positions match TRBD1. This CDR3 comprises 14 residues. V trimming: 4 bases; J trimming: 7 bases; junction bases outside the gene matches: 7. Germline lookup yields CDR1 SGHTS and CDR2 YDEGEE. The CDR3 is CASSRGRQGEKLFF. The CDR3, as DNA: TGTGCCAGCAGCCGAGGGAGACAGGGTGAAAAACTGTTTTTT. Using reference TRBV5-8 and TRBJ1-4 for the parts outside the CDR3, the full variable domain is EAGVTQSPTHLIKTRGQQATLRCSPISGHTSVYWYQQALGLGLQFLLWYDEGEERNRGNFPPRFSGRQFPNYSSELNVNALELEDSALYLCASSRGRQGEKLFFGSGTQLSVL.

This rearrangement joins TRBV6-4 to TRBJ2-2; tentatively, D is TRBD1 (6 bases). This CDR3 contains 15 residues. Looked up from germline, CDR1 is MRHNA and CDR2 is SNTAGT. Trimming left V 2 bases short and J 0 bases short, with 7 bases between. The CDR3 region has the DNA TGTGCCAGCAGTGACGAGGGGGCGAACACCGGGGAGCTGTTTTTT. Its translation is CASSDEGANTGELFF.

The V call is TRBV20-1, the J call TRBJ1-2; D perhaps matches TRBD1 (5 bases). V dropped 1 base and J dropped 8 bases, with 8 bases sitting between them. Per germline, CDR1 DFQATT and CDR2 SNEGSKA (reference sequence). This CDR3 has 11 amino acids. CDR3 residues: CSARGQGGYTF. For the CDR3, the DNA is TGCAGTGCTAGAGGTCAGGGAGGCTACACCTTC.

J is TRBJ1-6 and V is TRBV2; a weak D match, TRBD1 (6 bases). The V end lost 3 bases, the J end lost 7 bases, and 10 bases lay between the germline ends. Germline loops: CDR1 SNHLY, CDR2 FYNNEI. The CDR3 spans 14 residues. CDR3: CASSETGHNSPLHF. CDR3 coding DNA: TGTGCCAGCAGTGAGACGGGACACAATTCACCCCTCCACTTT. Using reference TRBV2 and TRBJ1-6 for the parts outside the CDR3, the full variable domain is EPEVTQTPSHQVTQMGQEVILRCVPISNHLYFYWYRQILGQKVEFLVSFYNNEISEKSEIFDDQFSVERPDGSNFTLKIRSTKLEDSAMYFCASSETGHNSPLHFGNGTRLTVT.

This sequence joins TRBV4-1 and TRBJ2-1; 10 bases are shared with TRBD2. There are 14 residues in the CDR3. Trimming removed 6 bases from V and 6 bases from J; junction bases left unmatched: 5. Per the germline V gene, CDR1 is MGHRA and CDR2 is YSYEKL. CDR3 nucleotide sequence: TGCGCCAGCAGGAGGCTAGCGGGAGTCAATGAGCAGTTCTTC. Encoded protein: CASRRLAGVNEQFF.

The CDR3 region is CASTGQELNYGYTF. The CDR3 nucleotides are TGTGCCAGCACGGGACAGGAGCTTAACTATGGCTACACCTTC. The chain carries TRBV6-5 and TRBJ1-2; the match to TRBD1 covers 8 bases. Losses at the gene ends were 7 bases for V and 1 base for J; bases not matched to a gene: 5. Germline V gene lookup returns CDR1 MNHEY and CDR2 SVGAGI. CDR3 length equals 14 residues.

CDR3 amino acids: CASSDSHGRVNEQFF. The CDR3 region has the DNA TGTGCCAGCAGTGACTCACACGGGAGGGTAAATGAGCAGTTCTTC. This chain uses TRBV6-4 with TRBJ2-1, with TRBD2 identical over 8 bases. V was clipped by 0 bases and J by 7 bases; unmatched bases: 5. The germline CDR1 and CDR2 sequences are MRHNA and SNTAGT. The CDR3 is 15 amino acids.

The DNA of the CDR3 is TGTGCCAGCAGTCCCCGGACAGGTTTGGGATATGGCTACACCTTC. Translated, it gives CASSPRTGLGYGYTF. This sequence joins TRBV27 and TRBJ1-2, with 7 bases aligning to TRBD1. The CDR3 runs to 15 residues. The germline CDR1 and CDR2 sequences are MNHEY and SMNVEV (reference sequence). The trim removed 5 bases at V and 5 bases at J, leaving 11 bases unmatched.

This sequence joins TRBV5-1 and TRBJ2-7; TRBD2 agrees at 8 bases. This CDR3 is 15 amino acids long. V dropped 3 bases and J dropped 2; count of bases not matched to a gene: 7. Germline V lookup: CDR1 SGHRS, CDR2 YFSETQ. The CDR3 region has the DNA TGCGCCAGCAGCTCCTATAGCGGGGCTGCCTACGAGCAGTACTTC. This translates into CASSSYSGAAYEQYF.

V is TRBV15 and J is TRBJ1-3; D call uncertain. From germline, CDR1 is LNHNV and CDR2 YYDKDF (reference sequence). This CDR3 spans 15 amino acids. With 1 base removed from V and 0 bases from J, the gap between germline ends came to 7 bases. The CDR3 loop reads CATSRGIDSGNTIYF. CDR3 coding DNA: TGTGCCACCAGCAGAGGTATAGACTCTGGAAACACCATATATTTT.

This rearrangement joins TRBV4-3 to TRBJ1-1; perhaps TRBD1 as D (6 bases). The V end lost 0 bases, the J end lost 4 bases, and 12 bases lay between the germline ends. This CDR3 spans 15 amino acids. CDR1 is LGHNA and CDR2 is YSLEER in the germline V gene. CDR3 DNA sequence: TGCGCCAGCAGCCAAGAGGGGGGGCACGGCACTGAAGCTTTCTTT. It is translated as CASSQEGGHGTEAFF.

This clone was found once. The rearrangement uses TRBV27 and TRBJ1-3; 7 nucleotides align to TRBD1. Germline values: CDR1 MNHEY, CDR2 SMNVEV (reference sequence). The CDR3 length is 13 residues. V gave up 6 bases and J gave up 4 bases; unmatched junction bases: 3. In DNA, the CDR3 is TGTGCCAGCAGGGGACAGAACGGAAACACCATATATTTT. It encodes CASRGQNGNTIYF.

This rearrangement joins TRBV28 to TRBJ2-7; 10 bases are shared with TRBD1. In germline, CDR1 is MDHEN, CDR2 SYDVKM. The CDR3 covers 15 residues. The trim removed 5 bases at V and 6 bases at J, leaving 10 bases unmatched. CDR3 nucleotides: TGTGCCAGCAGTCGTGCCGGGACAGGGGACCTCGAGCAGTACTTC. This gives the protein CASSRAGTGDLEQYF.

In this sample, this clone turned up once. This chain uses TRBV7-2 with TRBJ1-2; weak D call: TRBD1 (6 bases). CDR1 is SGHTA, CDR2 FQGNSA, per germline. This CDR3 region has 13 residues. The ends were cut back, 5 bases at V and 4 bases at J, with 11 bases in the middle. The CDR3 bases are TGTGCCAGCAGCACGGACAGTCTCTATGGCTACACCTTC. Residues: CASSTDSLYGYTF.

The CDR3 loop reads CAWSVGEDTEAFF. The CDR3 DNA reads TGTGCCTGGAGTGTTGGGGAAGACACTGAAGCTTTCTTT. V is TRBV30 and J is TRBJ1-1; D uncertain. V shed 0 bases and J shed 3 bases, with 8 bases lying between them. Germline V gene lookup returns CDR1 GTSNPN and CDR2 SVGIG (reference sequence). The CDR3 totals 13 residues.

This clone was counted once. The V call is TRBV12-3 or TRBV12-4, the J call TRBJ1-5, with unresolved D. The V end lost 5 bases, the J end lost 11 bases, and 13 bases lay between the germline ends. The CDR3 runs to 12 residues. This chain's CDR3 is CASSAGLRAQHF. DNA of the CDR3: TGTGCCAGCAGTGCCGGTCTGAGGGCCCAGCATTTT.

The chain employs TRBV12-3 or TRBV12-4 and TRBJ1-2, with unresolved D. The CDR3 spans 13 residues. The V end lost 6 bases, the J end lost 6 bases, and 14 bases lay between the germline ends. The CDR3 spells CASRGGSRDGYTF. CDR3 nucleotides: TGTGCCAGCAGGGGCGGCAGTAGAGATGGCTACACCTTC.

This clone has only one observation. The chain links TRBV4-1 to TRBJ2-7, with a possible D match to TRBD1 (6 bases). Trimming took 6 bases from V and 2 from J, leaving 17 bases between them. The V gene's germline CDR1 is MGHRA and CDR2 YSYEKL. The CDR3 length is 15 residues. CDR3 sequence (DNA): TGCGCCAGCAGACGAGCCTCGACAGGAACCTACGAGCAGTACTTC. Translated, it gives CASRRASTGTYEQYF.

The chain uses TRBV12-5 and TRBJ2-7; D not certain. The CDR3 length is 10 residues. The germline V and J ends were trimmed by 9 bases and 3 bases, with 6 bases remaining between them. CDR1 and CDR2 from the germline V gene are LGHNT and FRNRAP. CDR3 coding DNA: TGTGCTAGGACCTGCTACGAGCAGTACTTC. Its translation: CARTCYEQYF.

The gene calls are TRBV12-2 and TRBJ1-3. TRBV12-2 is a recognized pseudogene. The CDR3 extends over 17 amino acids. The CDR3 region is CASRLSAAGGSGNTIYF. CDR3 coding DNA: TGTGCAAGTCGCTTGTCGGCCGCGGGGGGGTCTGGAAACACCATATATTTT.

The rearrangement joins TRBV28 to TRBJ1-1; D is ambiguous. The CDR3 is 12 amino acids. Germline values: CDR1 MDHEN, CDR2 SYDVKM. V dropped 6 bases and J dropped 9 bases, with 14 bases sitting between them. This CDR3 reads CASSPFGPKAFF. As DNA, the CDR3 is TGTGCCAGCAGCCCCTTTGGCCCAAAAGCTTTCTTT.

In this sample, this clone turned up once. The gene calls are TRBV9 and TRBJ2-1; D might be TRBD2 (6 bases). This CDR3 comprises 16 residues. Germline V CDR1 and CDR2: SGDLS, YYNGEE. The V gene lost 1 base and the J gene lost 5 bases, with 16 bases spanning the gap. The CDR3 reads CASSVSGGNINNEQFF. The DNA of the CDR3 is TGTGCCAGCAGCGTAAGCGGCGGGAACATCAACAATGAGCAGTTCTTC.

The table lists this clone with a few counts. The chain joins TRBV2 to TRBJ1-3, with 8 bases matching TRBD1. The CDR3 spans 14 residues. The germline CDR1 and CDR2 sequences are SNHLY and FYNNEI. V shed 8 bases and J 2 bases; nucleotides not matched to a gene: 5. This chain's CDR3 is CASSYRGAGNTIYF. CDR3 in DNA: TGTGCCAGCTCCTACAGGGGGGCTGGAAACACCATATATTTT.